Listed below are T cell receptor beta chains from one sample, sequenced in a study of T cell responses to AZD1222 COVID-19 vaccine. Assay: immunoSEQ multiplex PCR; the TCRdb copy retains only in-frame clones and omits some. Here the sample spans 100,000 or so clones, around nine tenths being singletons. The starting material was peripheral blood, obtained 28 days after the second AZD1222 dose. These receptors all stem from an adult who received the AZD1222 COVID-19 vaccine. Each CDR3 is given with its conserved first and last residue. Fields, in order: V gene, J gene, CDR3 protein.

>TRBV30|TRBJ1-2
CAWRRQASYGYTF
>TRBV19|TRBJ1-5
CASSIIRQTGINQPQHF
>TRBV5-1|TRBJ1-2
CASSFTGGANYGYTF
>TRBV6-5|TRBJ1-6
CASSLTGRGSPLHF
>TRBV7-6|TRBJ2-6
CASSFLTLSGANVLTF
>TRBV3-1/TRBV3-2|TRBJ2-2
CASSQESKAGPVRRELFF
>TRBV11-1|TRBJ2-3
CTSSLGIAGDGQYF
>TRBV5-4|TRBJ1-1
CASSLAGVGTEAFF
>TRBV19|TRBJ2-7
CASSTGGKTYEQYF
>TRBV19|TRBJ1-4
CASSIIYRTNEKLFF
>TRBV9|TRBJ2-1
CASSVDMDVYNEQFF
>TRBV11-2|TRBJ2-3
CASSLGGRLYF
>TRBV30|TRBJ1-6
CAWRTGTGPFRSYNSPLHF
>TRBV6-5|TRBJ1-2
CASSYRVGYTF
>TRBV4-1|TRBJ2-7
CASSPNRDKSYEQYF
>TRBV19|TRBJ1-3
CASSQQARISGNTIYF
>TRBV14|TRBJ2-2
CASSQTGLGGELFF
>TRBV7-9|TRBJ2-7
CASSLTDSHGEQYF
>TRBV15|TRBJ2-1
CATSRDWGEQFF
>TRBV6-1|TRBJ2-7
CASSETFYEQYF
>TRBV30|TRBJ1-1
CAWRRLNTEAFF
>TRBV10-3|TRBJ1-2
CAISDQTGYGYTF
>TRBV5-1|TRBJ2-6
CASSPPDTGGANVLTF
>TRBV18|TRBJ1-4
CASSNRGQDNEKLFF
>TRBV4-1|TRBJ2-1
CASSQRPSGSSDEQFF
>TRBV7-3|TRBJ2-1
CASSSRDRGHEQFF
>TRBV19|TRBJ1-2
CASSINGYGYTF
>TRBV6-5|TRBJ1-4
CASNPGTGGDKLFF
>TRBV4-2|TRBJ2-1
CASSPDGTAEQFF
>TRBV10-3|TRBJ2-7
CAISHSDGNYEQYF
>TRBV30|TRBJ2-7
CAWSPGLANYEQYF